This TCR beta chain was profiled in a study of blood T cell repertoires in COVID-19. At the level of the study: Material from acute and convalescent COVID-19 was sourced from the United States, Italy and Spain.

Sequencing used immunoSEQ multiplex PCR; TCRdb keeps in-frame clones, though not all of them. The sample consists of 350,000 to 400,000 clones, approximately 87% of them appearing once. Participants, 18 to 89 years old, spanned under 25 US areas. CDR1 is LGHNA and CDR2 is YSLEER in the germline V gene. CDR3 length: 16 residues. Trimming took 3 bases from V and 0 from J, leaving 12 bases between them. The sample comprised PBMCs or T cells enriched from blood (not recorded which). The sequence was obtained from a woman under 40 with acute COVID-19. The rearrangement joins TRBV4-3 to TRBJ2-1; tentative D call: TRBD1 (5 bases). This chain's CDR3 is CASSHPDSSSYNEQFF. CDR3 bases: TGCGCCAGCAGCCACCCCGACAGTAGCTCCTACAATGAGCAGTTCTTC.